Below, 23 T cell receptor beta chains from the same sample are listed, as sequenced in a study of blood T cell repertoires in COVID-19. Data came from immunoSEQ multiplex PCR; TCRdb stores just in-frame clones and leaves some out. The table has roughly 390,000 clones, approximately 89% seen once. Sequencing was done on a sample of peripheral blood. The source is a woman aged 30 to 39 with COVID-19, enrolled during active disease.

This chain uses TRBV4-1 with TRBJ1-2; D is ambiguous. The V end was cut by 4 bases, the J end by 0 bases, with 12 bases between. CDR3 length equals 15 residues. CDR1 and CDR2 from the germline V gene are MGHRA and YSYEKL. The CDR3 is CASSLPGGPNYGYTF. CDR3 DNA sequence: TGCGCCAGCAGCCTCCCGGGTGGTCCTAACTATGGCTACACCTTC.

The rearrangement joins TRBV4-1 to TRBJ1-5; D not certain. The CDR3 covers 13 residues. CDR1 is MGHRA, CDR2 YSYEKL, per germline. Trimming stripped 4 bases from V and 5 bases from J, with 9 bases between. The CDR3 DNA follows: TGCGCCAGCAGCCGAACTCGTGATCAGCCCCAGCATTTT. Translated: CASSRTRDQPQHF.

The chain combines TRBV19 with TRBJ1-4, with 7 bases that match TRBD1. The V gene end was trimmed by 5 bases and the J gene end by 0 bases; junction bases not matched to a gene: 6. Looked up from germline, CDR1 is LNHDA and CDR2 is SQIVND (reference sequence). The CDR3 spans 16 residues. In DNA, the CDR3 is TGTGCCAGTAGTCCCGGGACAGCCGCAACTAATGAAAAACTGTTTTTT. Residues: CASSPGTAATNEKLFF.

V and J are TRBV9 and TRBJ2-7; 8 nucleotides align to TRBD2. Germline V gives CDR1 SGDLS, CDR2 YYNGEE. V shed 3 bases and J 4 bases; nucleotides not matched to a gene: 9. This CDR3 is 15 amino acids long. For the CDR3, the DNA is TGTGCCAGCAGCGCCAGCGGGAGCGCGCGGTACGAGCAGTACTTC. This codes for CASSASGSARYEQYF. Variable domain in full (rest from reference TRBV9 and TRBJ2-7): DSGVTQTPKHLITATGQRVTLRCSPRSGDLSVYWYQQSLDQGLQFLIQYYNGEERAKGNILERFSAQQFPDLHSELNLSSLELGDSALYFCASSASGSARYEQYFGPGTRLTVT.

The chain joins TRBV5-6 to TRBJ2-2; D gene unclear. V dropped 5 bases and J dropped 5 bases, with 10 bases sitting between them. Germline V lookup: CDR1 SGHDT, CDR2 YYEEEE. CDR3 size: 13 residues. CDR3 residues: CASRGRRTGELFF. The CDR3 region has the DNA TGTGCCAGCAGGGGCCGGCGAACCGGGGAGCTGTTTTTT.

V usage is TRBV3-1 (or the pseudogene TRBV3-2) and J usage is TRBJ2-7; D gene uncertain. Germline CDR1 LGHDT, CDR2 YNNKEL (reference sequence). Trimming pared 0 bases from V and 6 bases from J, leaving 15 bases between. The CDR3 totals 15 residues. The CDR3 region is CASSQEMSVSAEQYF. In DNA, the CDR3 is TGTGCCAGCAGCCAAGAAATGAGCGTATCGGCCGAGCAGTACTTC.

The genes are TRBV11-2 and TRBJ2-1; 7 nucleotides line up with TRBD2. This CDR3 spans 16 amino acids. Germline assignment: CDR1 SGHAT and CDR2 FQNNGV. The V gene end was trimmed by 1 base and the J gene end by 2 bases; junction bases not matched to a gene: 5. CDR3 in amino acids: CASSLVGGSTYNEQFF. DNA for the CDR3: TGTGCCAGCAGCTTAGTCGGGGGGTCGACCTACAATGAGCAGTTCTTC.

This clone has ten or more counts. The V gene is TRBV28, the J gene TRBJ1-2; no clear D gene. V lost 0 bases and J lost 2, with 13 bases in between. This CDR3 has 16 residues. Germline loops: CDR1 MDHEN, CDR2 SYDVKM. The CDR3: CASSLWGPAGNYGYTF. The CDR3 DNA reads TGTGCCAGCAGTTTATGGGGTCCCGCCGGGAACTATGGCTACACCTTC.

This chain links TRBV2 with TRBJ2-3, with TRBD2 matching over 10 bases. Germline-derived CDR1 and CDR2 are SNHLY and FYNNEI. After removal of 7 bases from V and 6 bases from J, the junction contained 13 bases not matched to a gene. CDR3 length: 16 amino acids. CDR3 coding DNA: TGTGCCAGCATTCGCCAGCGGGAGGGCCTTCTTGATACGCAGTATTTT. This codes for CASIRQREGLLDTQYF.

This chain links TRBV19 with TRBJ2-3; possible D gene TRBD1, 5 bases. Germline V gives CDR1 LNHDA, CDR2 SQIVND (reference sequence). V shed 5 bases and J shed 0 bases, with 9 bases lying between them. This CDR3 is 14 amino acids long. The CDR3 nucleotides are TGTGCCAGTAGTGTGGGGCCGAGCACAGATACGCAGTATTTT. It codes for CASSVGPSTDTQYF.

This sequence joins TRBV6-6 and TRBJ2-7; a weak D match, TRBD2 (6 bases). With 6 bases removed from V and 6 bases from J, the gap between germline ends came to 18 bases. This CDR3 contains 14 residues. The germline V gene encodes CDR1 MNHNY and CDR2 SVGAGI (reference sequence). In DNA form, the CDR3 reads TGTGCCAGCAGCCCGGTGACGGGAGAGTCCGAGCAGTACTTC. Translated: CASSPVTGESEQYF.

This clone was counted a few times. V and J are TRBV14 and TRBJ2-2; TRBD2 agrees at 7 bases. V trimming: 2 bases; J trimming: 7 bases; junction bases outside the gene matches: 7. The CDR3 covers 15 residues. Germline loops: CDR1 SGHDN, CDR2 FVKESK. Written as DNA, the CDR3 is TGTGCCAGCAGCCAATGGACTAGATCTTTCGGGGAGCTGTTTTTT. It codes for CASSQWTRSFGELFF.

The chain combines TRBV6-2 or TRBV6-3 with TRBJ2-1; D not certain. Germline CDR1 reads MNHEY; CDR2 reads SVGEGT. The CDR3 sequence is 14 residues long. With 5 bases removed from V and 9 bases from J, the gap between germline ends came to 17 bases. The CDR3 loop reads CASSPSPIVSEQFF. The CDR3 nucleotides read TGTGCCAGCAGTCCGTCGCCAATAGTTAGTGAGCAGTTCTTC.

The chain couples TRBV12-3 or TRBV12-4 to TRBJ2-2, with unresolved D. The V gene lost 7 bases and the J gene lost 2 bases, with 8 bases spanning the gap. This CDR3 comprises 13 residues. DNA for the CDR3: TGTGCCAGCACCGACTCCAACACCGGGGAGCTGTTTTTT. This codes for CASTDSNTGELFF.

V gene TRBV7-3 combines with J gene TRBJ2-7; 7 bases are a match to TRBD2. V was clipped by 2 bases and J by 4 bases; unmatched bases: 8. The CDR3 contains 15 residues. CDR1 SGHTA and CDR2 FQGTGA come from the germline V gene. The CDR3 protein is CASSLDSAGEYEQYF. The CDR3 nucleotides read TGTGCCAGCAGCTTAGATTCGGCGGGAGAGTACGAGCAGTACTTC.

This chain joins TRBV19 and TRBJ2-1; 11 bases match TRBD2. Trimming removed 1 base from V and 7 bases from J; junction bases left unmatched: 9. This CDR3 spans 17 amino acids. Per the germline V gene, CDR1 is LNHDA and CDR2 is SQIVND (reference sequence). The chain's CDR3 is CASSIGERLAGRNEQFF. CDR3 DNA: TGTGCCAGTAGTATAGGGGAGCGACTAGCGGGAAGGAATGAGCAGTTCTTC.

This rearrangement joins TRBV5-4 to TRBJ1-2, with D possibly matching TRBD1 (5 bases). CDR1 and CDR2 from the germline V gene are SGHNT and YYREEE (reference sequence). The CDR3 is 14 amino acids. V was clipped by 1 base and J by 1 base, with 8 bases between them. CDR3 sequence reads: CASSLWGVNYGYTF. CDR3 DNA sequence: TGTGCCAGCAGCTTGTGGGGGGTTAACTATGGCTACACCTTC.

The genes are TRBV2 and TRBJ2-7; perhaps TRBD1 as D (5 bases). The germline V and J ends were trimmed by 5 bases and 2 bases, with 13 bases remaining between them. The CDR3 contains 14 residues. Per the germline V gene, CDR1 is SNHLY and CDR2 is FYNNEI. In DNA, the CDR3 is TGTGCCAGCAGTAGGACACATATGACCTACGAGCAGTACTTC. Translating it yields CASSRTHMTYEQYF. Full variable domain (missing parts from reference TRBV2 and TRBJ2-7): EPEVTQTPSHQVTQMGQEVILRCVPISNHLYFYWYRQILGQKVEFLVSFYNNEISEKSEIFDDQFSVERPDGSNFTLKIRSTKLEDSAMYFCASSRTHMTYEQYFGPGTRLTVT.

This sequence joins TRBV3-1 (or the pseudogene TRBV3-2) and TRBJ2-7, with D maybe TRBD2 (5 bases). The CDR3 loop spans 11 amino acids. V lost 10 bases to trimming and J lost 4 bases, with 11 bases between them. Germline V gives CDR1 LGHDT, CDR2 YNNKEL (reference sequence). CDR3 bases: TGTGCCACGGAGGTCGGGTACGAGCAGTACTTC. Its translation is CATEVGYEQYF.

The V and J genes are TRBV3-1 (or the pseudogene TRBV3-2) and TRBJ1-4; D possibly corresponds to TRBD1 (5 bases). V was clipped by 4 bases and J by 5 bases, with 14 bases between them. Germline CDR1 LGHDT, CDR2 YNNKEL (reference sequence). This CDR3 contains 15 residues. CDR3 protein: CASSRTGGRNEKLFF. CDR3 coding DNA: TGTGCCAGCAGCCGAACGGGGGGGAGAAATGAAAAACTGTTTTTT.

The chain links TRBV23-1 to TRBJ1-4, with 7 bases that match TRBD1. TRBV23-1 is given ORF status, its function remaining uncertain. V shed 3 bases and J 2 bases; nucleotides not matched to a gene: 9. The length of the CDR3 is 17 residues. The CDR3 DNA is TGCGCCAGCAGTCAGGGAAGGGGGGACAGTACTAATGAAAAACTGTTTTTT. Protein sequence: CASSQGRGDSTNEKLFF.

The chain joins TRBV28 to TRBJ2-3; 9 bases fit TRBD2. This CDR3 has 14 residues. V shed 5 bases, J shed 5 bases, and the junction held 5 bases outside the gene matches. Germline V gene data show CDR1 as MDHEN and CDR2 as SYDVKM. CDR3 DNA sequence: TGTGCCAGCAGTCCCCGGACTAGCGTAGATACGCAGTATTTT. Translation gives CASSPRTSVDTQYF.

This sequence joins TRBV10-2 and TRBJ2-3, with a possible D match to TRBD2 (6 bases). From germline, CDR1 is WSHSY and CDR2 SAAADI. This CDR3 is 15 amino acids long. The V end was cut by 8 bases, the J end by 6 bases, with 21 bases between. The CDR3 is CASGGWANDPDTQYF. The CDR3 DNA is TGCGCCAGCGGGGGGTGGGCCAACGACCCGGATACGCAGTATTTT.